These 21 T cell receptor beta chains share one sample of origin, sequenced in a study of neoadjuvant nivolumab and ipilimumab in lung cancer. Profiled with immunoSEQ multiplex PCR; TCRdb holds only in-frame clones, not every one. The table includes around 19,000 clones, around 86% detected once. The sample in question was peripheral blood, obtained before neoadjuvant nivolumab, alone or with ipilimumab. Receptor source: an adult with non-small cell lung cancer.

This chain connects TRBV7-2 to TRBJ1-2; the D gene is possibly TRBD1 (5 bases). Germline assignment: CDR1 SGHTA and CDR2 FQGNSA. V lost 3 bases, J lost 4 bases, and 15 bases lay in between. The CDR3 is made up of 15 amino acids. The CDR3 coding sequence is TGTGCCAGCAGCTTGGCCCCCGGGACGGCCTATGGCTACACCTTC. It specifies CASSLAPGTAYGYTF. The variable domain in full, completed from reference TRBV7-2 and TRBJ1-2, reads GAGVSQSPSNKVTEKGKDVELRCDPISGHTALYWYRQSLGQGLEFLIYFQGNSAPDKSGLPSDRFSAERTGGSVSTLTIQRTQQEDSAVYLCASSLAPGTAYGYTFGSGTRLTVV.

V gene TRBV27 combines with J gene TRBJ2-1; TRBD2 matches at 8 bases. Germline loops: CDR1 MNHEY, CDR2 SMNVEV (reference sequence). The CDR3 spans 15 residues. Losses at the gene ends were 3 bases for V and 4 bases for J; bases not matched to a gene: 5. CDR3 protein: CASSFTSGAYNEQFF. In DNA, the CDR3 is TGTGCCAGCAGTTTCACTAGCGGAGCTTACAATGAGCAGTTCTTC.

This clone is termed medium-sized. The chain joins TRBV4-2 to TRBJ2-7, with D possibly being TRBD1 or TRBD2 (5 bases each). Trimming left V 0 bases short and J 1 base short, with 13 bases between. Germline V gene data show CDR1 as LGHNA and CDR2 as YNFKEQ. The CDR3 sequence is 16 residues long. The CDR3: CASSQESGLTSYEQYF. The CDR3 nucleotides are TGTGCCAGCAGCCAAGAGTCGGGGCTAACGTCCTACGAGCAGTACTTC.

J is TRBJ1-1 and V is TRBV30; 9 positions match TRBD1. Per germline, CDR1 GTSNPN and CDR2 SVGIG (reference sequence). The CDR3 is made up of 16 amino acids. V shed 1 base, J shed 1 base, and the junction held 7 bases outside the gene matches. In nucleotides, the CDR3 is TGTGCCTGGAGTGCTAGGCAGGGACAGGGGAACACTGAAGCTTTCTTT. It is translated as CAWSARQGQGNTEAFF.

The chain is built from TRBV18 and TRBJ2-1; 7 positions match TRBD1. This CDR3 region has 15 residues. CDR1 and CDR2 (germline): KGHSH, LQKENI. The ends lost 0 bases at V and 4 bases at J; junction bases unmatched: 3. The CDR3 is CASSPPGGAYNEQFF. CDR3 nucleotides: TGTGCCAGCTCACCACCAGGGGGCGCGTACAATGAGCAGTTCTTC.

The V call is TRBV5-1, the J call TRBJ2-7, with TRBD1 matching over 8 bases. V was clipped by 3 bases and J by 6 bases; unmatched bases: 5. This CDR3 is 13 amino acids long. Germline V lookup: CDR1 SGHRS, CDR2 YFSETQ. The CDR3 here is CASSSQGAGEQYF. The CDR3 region has the DNA TGCGCCAGCAGCTCTCAGGGGGCGGGCGAGCAGTACTTC.

The chain recombines TRBV7-2 with TRBJ2-1; TRBD1 aligns across 7 bases. Germline CDR1 is SGHTA and CDR2 is FQGNSA. This CDR3 contains 15 residues. V was pared by 1 base and J by 2 bases, with 2 bases of the junction left unmatched. CDR3 in amino acids: CASSLEGAAYNEQFF. The CDR3 nucleotides are TGTGCCAGCAGCTTAGAGGGGGCGGCCTACAATGAGCAGTTCTTC.

The chain uses TRBV5-1 and TRBJ1-3, with D unclear. V lost 0 bases and J 2 bases, leaving 9 bases between the germline ends. Per germline, CDR1 SGHRS and CDR2 YFSETQ. The CDR3 length is 15 residues. The chain's CDR3 is CASSLDDGTGNTIYF. In DNA, the CDR3 is TGCGCCAGCAGCTTGGACGACGGAACTGGAAACACCATATATTTT.

The J gene is TRBJ1-2, the V gene TRBV6-5; D is undetermined. The germline V and J ends were trimmed by 2 bases and 0 bases, with 13 bases remaining between them. The CDR3 has 16 amino acids. Per germline, CDR1 MNHEY and CDR2 SVGAGI. CDR3 loop: CASSYGEGLANYGYTF. The CDR3 DNA sequence: TGTGCCAGCAGTTACGGTGAGGGTTTAGCTAACTATGGCTACACCTTC.

This clone is a singleton in its sample. J is TRBJ2-4 and V is TRBV18; 10 bases line up with TRBD2. Looked up from germline, CDR1 is KGHSH and CDR2 is LQKENI. The CDR3 loop spans 17 amino acids. Trimming cost V 4 bases and J 5 bases; bases outside gene matches: 11. The DNA for the CDR3 is TGTGCCAGCTCACAAATCGGGACTAGCGTATCCCAAAACATTCAGTACTTC. It translates to CASSQIGTSVSQNIQYF. The entire variable domain, with the rest obtained from reference TRBV18 and TRBJ2-4, is as follows: NAGVMQNPRHLVRRRGQEARLRCSPMKGHSHVYWYRQLPEEGLKFMVYLQKENIIDESGMPKERFSAEFPKEGPSILRIQQVVRGDSAAYFCASSQIGTSVSQNIQYFGAGTRLSVL.

The CDR3 DNA is TGTGCCACCTCACGGGCGGGAGCCCTTCACTCCTACGAGCAGTACTTC. It specifies CATSRAGALHSYEQYF. V gene TRBV15 combines with J gene TRBJ2-7; 7 bases line up with TRBD2. V was clipped by 8 bases and J by 0 bases; unmatched bases: 13. Germline V gene data show CDR1 as LNHNV and CDR2 as YYDKDF (reference sequence). The CDR3 consists of 16 residues.

This rearrangement joins TRBV30 to TRBJ1-1, with TRBD1 matching 7 bases. The CDR3 covers 13 residues. In germline, CDR1 is GTSNPN, CDR2 SVGIG (reference sequence). V was pared by 0 bases and J by 10 bases, with 8 bases of the junction left unmatched. CDR3 in DNA: TGTGCCTGGAGTGTTCCACCCAGGGGGATAGCTTTCTTT. The encoded protein is CAWSVPPRGIAFF.

In its sample, this clone was seen a few times. The chain employs TRBV19 and TRBJ2-4; the D gene is possibly TRBD1 (5 bases). CDR1 is LNHDA, CDR2 SQIVND, per germline (reference sequence). This CDR3 contains 16 residues. Trimming shortened V by 8 bases and J by 0 bases, and 17 bases separated the two germline ends. The CDR3 DNA reads as TGTGCCAGTGGTCCGGTAGGGGATCTAGCCAAAAACATTCAGTACTTC. It yields the protein CASGPVGDLAKNIQYF.

The rearrangement links TRBV2 to TRBJ2-1; perhaps TRBD2 as D (5 bases). This CDR3 is built from 12 residues. V was pared by 6 bases and J by 10 bases, with 13 bases between. Germline CDR1 is SNHLY and CDR2 is FYNNEI. The CDR3 spells CASSLNQREQFF. CDR3 nucleotide sequence: TGTGCCAGCAGCCTTAATCAGCGGGAGCAGTTCTTC.

The chain employs TRBV29-1 and TRBJ2-3, with 7 bases lining up with TRBD2. Germline CDR1 is SQVTM and CDR2 is ANQGSEA. The CDR3 length is 16 residues. J was trimmed by 4 bases and V by 0 bases; bases with no gene match: 10. The DNA of the CDR3 is TGCAGCGTTGAAGATCTGGGGGACTACCAATCAGATACGCAGTATTTT. As protein: CSVEDLGDYQSDTQYF.

This chain uses TRBV5-6 with TRBJ2-7; TRBD2 matches at 7 bases. The germline CDR1 and CDR2 sequences are SGHDT and YYEEEE. The CDR3 length is 15 residues. V gave up 1 base and J gave up 6 bases; unmatched junction bases: 10. The CDR3 nucleotides read TGTGCCAGCAGCTTGAAAGGGAGGGCCCTGGGCGAGCAGTACTTC. Residues: CASSLKGRALGEQYF.

The J gene is TRBJ2-7, the V gene TRBV10-3, with 7 bases lining up with TRBD2. The CDR3 loop spans 15 amino acids. V dropped 4 bases and J dropped 7; count of bases not matched to a gene: 13. Per the germline V gene, CDR1 is ENHRY and CDR2 is SYGVKD. This CDR3 is CAISGAGGIEREQYF. As DNA, the CDR3 is TGTGCCATCAGTGGCGCCGGGGGGATAGAGCGTGAGCAGTACTTC.

The chain combines TRBV6-1 with TRBJ2-5; D is perhaps TRBD1 (5 bases). Germline lookup yields CDR1 MNHNS and CDR2 SASEGT. This CDR3 has 14 amino acids. Trimming pared 7 bases from V and 1 base from J, leaving 13 bases between. In DNA, the CDR3 is TGTGCCAGCACGGTAGACAGCACCCAAGAGACCCAGTACTTC. This translates into CASTVDSTQETQYF.

The chain couples TRBV18 to TRBJ1-1; maybe TRBD1 (6 bases). V lost 2 bases and J 10 bases, leaving 14 bases between the germline ends. Germline V gives CDR1 KGHSH, CDR2 LQKENI. This CDR3 spans 13 amino acids. CDR3 amino acids: CASSPSGADRAFF. For the CDR3, the DNA is TGTGCCAGCTCACCATCAGGGGCAGACAGAGCTTTCTTT.

This clone was counted between two and nine times. The V and J genes are TRBV6-6 and TRBJ1-5; D is unresolved. V lost 2 bases and J 7 bases, leaving 9 bases between the germline ends. Germline loops: CDR1 MNHNY, CDR2 SVGAGI (reference sequence). This CDR3 has 13 amino acids. CDR3 residues: CASSYGGHQPQHF. As DNA, the CDR3 is TGTGCCAGCAGTTACGGTGGCCACCAGCCCCAGCATTTT.

V and J are TRBV5-5 and TRBJ1-1; possible D gene TRBD1, 5 bases. CDR1 and CDR2 from the germline V gene are SGHKS and YYEKEE (reference sequence). This CDR3 region has 19 residues. Trimming shortened V by 4 bases and J by 1 base, and 26 bases separated the two germline ends. Written as DNA, the CDR3 is TGTGCCAGCAGCCGACCTTGGGACTCTGGCGCGAAGGGGAACACTGAAGCTTTCTTT. Translated, it gives CASSRPWDSGAKGNTEAFF.